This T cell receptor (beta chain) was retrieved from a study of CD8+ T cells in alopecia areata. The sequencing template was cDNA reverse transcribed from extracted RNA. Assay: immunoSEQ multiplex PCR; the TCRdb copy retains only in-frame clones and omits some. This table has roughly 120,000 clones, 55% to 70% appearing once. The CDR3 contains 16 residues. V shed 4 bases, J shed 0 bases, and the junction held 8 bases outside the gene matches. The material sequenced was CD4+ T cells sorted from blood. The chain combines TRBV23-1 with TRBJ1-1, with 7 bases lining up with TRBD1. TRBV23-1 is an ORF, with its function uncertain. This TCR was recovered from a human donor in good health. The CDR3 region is CASSPTGTPLNTEAFF. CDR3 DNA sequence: TGCGCCAGCAGTCCGACAGGGACGCCGTTGAACACTGAAGCTTTCTTT.